The 7 T cell receptor beta chains in this list originate from one sample, sequenced in a study of Graves' ophthalmopathy and Graves' hyperthyroidism. Amplification from RNA transcripts yielded the TCR beta CDR3 regions. The library came from an HTBI-primed first-round RT-PCR and a second-round multiplex PCR. TCRdb called the multiplex PCR reads again in MiXCR, with one record for every CDR3 protein. The sample has hundreds of thousands of distinct CDR3 sequences, about 21% seen once. The specimen sequenced was peripheral blood. The receptor set was obtained from a young woman with stable Graves' hyperthyroidism.

The chain recombines TRBV6-2 or TRBV6-3 with TRBJ2-7; D remains ambiguous. Germline CDR1 and CDR2: MNHEY and SVGEGT. Trimming took off 7 bases at V and 0 bases at J, with 13 bases between the two ends. This CDR3 is built from 14 residues. CDR3 DNA sequence: TGTGCCAGCAATCTCGAAAGTCCCTCCTACGAGCAGTACTTC. It translates to CASNLESPSYEQYF.

This clonotype was picked up many times. The chain has TRBV5-1 and TRBJ2-7, with 8 bases lining up with TRBD1. The V segment lost 4 bases and the J segment 6 bases; nucleotides outside the gene matches: 12. CDR1 is SGHRS and CDR2 is YFSETQ in the germline V gene. The CDR3 is 15 residues long. In DNA, the CDR3 is TGCGCCAGCAGCGTTCCAGGGGGCGCGGTGGGCGAGCAGTACTTC. It is translated as CASSVPGGAVGEQYF.

The chain recombines TRBV13 with TRBJ2-4, with 7 bases lining up with TRBD2. Germline V gene lookup returns CDR1 PRHDT and CDR2 FYEKMQ (reference sequence). The CDR3 is made up of 17 amino acids. V lost 2 bases to trimming and J lost 0 bases; unmatched junction nucleotides: 7. CDR3 loop: CASSLLAAPLAKNIQYF. In DNA form, the CDR3 reads TGTGCCAGCAGCTTACTAGCGGCCCCATTAGCCAAAAACATTCAGTACTTC.

At least ten counts were recorded for this clonotype. J is TRBJ2-7 and V is TRBV5-1, with D unresolved. Trimming stripped 2 bases from V and 5 bases from J, with 8 bases between. Per the germline V gene, CDR1 is SGHRS and CDR2 is YFSETQ. CDR3 size: 12 residues. Here the CDR3 reads CASSLSTDEQYF. The CDR3 DNA is TGCGCCAGCAGCTTAAGTACCGACGAGCAGTACTTC.

This clonotype was seen repeatedly, ten times or more. The V gene is TRBV12-3 or TRBV12-4, the J gene TRBJ2-4; 8 bases align to TRBD1. The CDR3 loop spans 15 amino acids. J lost 6 bases, V lost 2 bases, and 6 bases had no gene match. The DNA for the CDR3 is TGTGCCAGCAGTTTATGGGCAGGGGGCATAAACATTCAGTACTTC. Translation: CASSLWAGGINIQYF.

The chain is built from TRBV29-1 and TRBJ1-1; D gene ambiguous. V was trimmed by 4 bases and J by 3 bases, leaving 9 bases between them. The CDR3 extends over 12 amino acids. The germline gives CDR1 SQVTM, CDR2 ANQGSEA. The CDR3: CSVVREYTEAFF. DNA for the CDR3: TGCAGCGTTGTGAGGGAGTACACTGAAGCTTTCTTT.

This clonotype was observed a handful of times. The rearrangement links TRBV18 to TRBJ2-2, with D possibly being TRBD1 (5 bases). V was pared by 6 bases and J by 4 bases, with 9 bases between. Germline V gene data show CDR1 as KGHSH and CDR2 as LQKENI. The CDR3 runs 13 residues. The CDR3 nucleotides are TGTGCCAGCTCGACAGACTCCACCGGGGAGCTGTTTTTT. This encodes CASSTDSTGELFF.